What follows are 11 T cell receptor beta chains derived from one specimen sequenced in a study of blood T cell repertoires in COVID-19. Some clones are missing from TCRdb's copy, which holds only in-frame ones; the method was immunoSEQ multiplex PCR. The sample comprises some 87,000 clones, around 87% of which are singletons, and about 15% rests with the top ten. The specimen sequenced was peripheral blood. The receptors were gathered from a human donor in a cohort sampled during active COVID-19.

The V gene is TRBV6-5, the J gene TRBJ1-1, with D perhaps matching TRBD1 (5 bases). Trimming left V 6 bases short and J 0 bases short, with 11 bases between. CDR3 length: 14 residues. Germline CDR1 is MNHEY and CDR2 is SVGAGI. CDR3 sequence (DNA): TGTGCCAGCAGGAGAAACAGGTTGAACACTGAAGCTTTCTTT. Translated, it gives CASRRNRLNTEAFF.

The chain employs TRBV5-3 and TRBJ1-1, with 7 bases matching TRBD1. TRBV5-3 is filed as an ORF, its function uncertain. The CDR3 runs 12 residues. V was pared by 8 bases and J by 5 bases, with 6 bases of the junction left unmatched. This chain's CDR3 is CASRQGGTEAFF. CDR3 coding DNA: TGTGCCAGCCGACAGGGTGGGACTGAAGCTTTCTTT.

On this clone: This CDR3 is also generated by other DNA sequences in the sample. The V and J genes are TRBV3-1 (or the pseudogene TRBV3-2) and TRBJ1-1; possibly TRBD1 for D (6 bases). CDR3 length: 13 residues. Germline V gene lookup returns CDR1 LGHDT and CDR2 YNNKEL (reference sequence). Trimming left V 4 bases short and J 2 bases short, with 8 bases between. CDR3 nucleotides: TGTGCCAGCAGCCCGGGACAAAACACTGAAGCTTTCTTT. It specifies CASSPGQNTEAFF.

This chain uses TRBV4-1 with TRBJ2-3, with a tentative D call TRBD1 (7 bases). Germline lookup yields CDR1 MGHRA and CDR2 YSYEKL. The CDR3 totals 17 residues. Trimming pared 2 bases from V and 1 base from J, leaving 16 bases between. The chain's CDR3 is CASSQIQGGMGTDTQYF. CDR3 coding DNA: TGCGCCAGCAGCCAAATCCAGGGGGGTATGGGCACAGATACGCAGTATTTT.

The CDR3 reads CASSPGTTRANEKLFF. CDR3 coding DNA: TGTGCCAGCTCACCAGGGACGACTAGGGCTAATGAAAAACTGTTTTTT. The rearrangement links TRBV18 to TRBJ1-4; D might be TRBD1 (5 bases). CDR1 and CDR2 from the germline V gene are KGHSH and LQKENI. The CDR3 runs to 16 residues. Trimming took 2 bases from V and 3 from J, leaving 13 bases between them.

The chain carries TRBV29-1 and TRBJ2-3; a weak D match, TRBD1 (5 bases). Germline CDR1 reads SQVTM; CDR2 reads ANQGSEA. Trimming stripped 5 bases from V and 10 bases from J, with 13 bases between. There are 11 residues in the CDR3. CDR3: CSVLRQSAQYF. The DNA of the CDR3 is TGCAGCGTTCTTCGACAGTCTGCGCAGTATTTT.

The V gene is TRBV3-1 (or the pseudogene TRBV3-2), the J gene TRBJ2-1; 7 bases align to TRBD2. With V trimmed by 0 bases and J by 2 bases, 4 bases remained unmatched. Per germline, CDR1 LGHDT and CDR2 YNNKEL (reference sequence). CDR3 length equals 16 residues. CDR3 protein: CASSQERLAAYNEQFF. The CDR3 DNA is TGTGCCAGCAGCCAAGAAAGGCTAGCGGCCTACAATGAGCAGTTCTTC.

The sample holds one count of this clone. CDR3 sequence (DNA): TGTGCCAGCAGCCCACGTCTGAGTGACTCAATACGGGGAAACACCATATATTTT. As protein: CASSPRLSDSIRGNTIYF. The V gene is TRBV9, the J gene TRBJ1-3; D call uncertain. The CDR3 totals 18 residues. Between the trimmed V and J ends, which lost 4 bases and 4 bases, there was a span of 24 bases. CDR1 is SGDLS and CDR2 is YYNGEE in the germline V gene.

The CDR3 DNA sequence: TGCGCCAGCAAGAATCCAGGGGGTGGGATGGAGACCCAGTACTTC. Its protein product is CASKNPGGGMETQYF. V gene TRBV5-1 combines with J gene TRBJ2-5; 7 bases map to TRBD1. V lost 6 bases, J lost 5 bases, and 13 bases stayed unmatched. CDR1 and CDR2 (germline): SGHRS, YFSETQ. The CDR3 has 15 residues.

This clone was seen a handful of times. V gene TRBV18 combines with J gene TRBJ1-1; D gene ambiguous. The CDR3 extends over 13 amino acids. Trimming pared 2 bases from V and 4 bases from J, leaving 8 bases between. Germline CDR1 and CDR2: KGHSH and LQKENI. CDR3 sequence reads: CASSPTRPTEAFF. In DNA, the CDR3 is TGTGCCAGCTCACCAACCAGGCCCACTGAAGCTTTCTTT.

The V gene is TRBV28, the J gene TRBJ2-1, with D possibly matching TRBD2 (5 bases). This CDR3 has 15 amino acids. Germline assignment: CDR1 MDHEN and CDR2 SYDVKM. Deletions cut 2 bases from V and 0 bases from J, with 8 bases between. As DNA, the CDR3 is TGTGCCAGCAGTTTAGAGGGCTACTCCTACAATGAGCAGTTCTTC. Encoded protein: CASSLEGYSYNEQFF.